The T cell receptor beta chain described here comes from a study of T cells in Graves' hyperthyroidism and ophthalmopathy. Study-level background: Peripheral blood was taken when the disease was first diagnosed, before any treatment began.

Fresh peripheral blood, roughly 10 ml, was the source of the PBMCs. This CDR3 has 17 amino acids. V was pared by 4 bases and J by 1 base, with 14 bases between. CDR1 is LGHDT and CDR2 is YNNKEL in the germline V gene (reference sequence). Amplified regions were TCR beta CDR3 sequences from RNA transcripts. An initial round of RT-PCR targeting the TCR CDR3 relied on the HTBI primer set. TCRdb redid the calling of the multiplex PCR reads with MiXCR, one entry per CDR3 protein. The table records hundreds of thousands of distinct CDR3 sequences, 18% of them present only once. Overall study results and limits: The model identified upcoming ophthalmopathy a median about 7.1 months ahead of onset.

A few counts support this clonotype. Its specificity is unknown. The sequenced sample consisted of blood. The chain combines TRBV3-1 with TRBJ2-6; no reliable D call. The sequence came from a woman between 45 and 65 years old with Graves' hyperthyroidism that later progressed to Graves' ophthalmopathy. CDR3 amino acids: CASSRLVLGSGANVLTF. The CDR3 DNA reads as TGTGCCAGCAGCCGCCTCGTCCTAGGATCTGGGGCCAACGTCCTGACTTTC.